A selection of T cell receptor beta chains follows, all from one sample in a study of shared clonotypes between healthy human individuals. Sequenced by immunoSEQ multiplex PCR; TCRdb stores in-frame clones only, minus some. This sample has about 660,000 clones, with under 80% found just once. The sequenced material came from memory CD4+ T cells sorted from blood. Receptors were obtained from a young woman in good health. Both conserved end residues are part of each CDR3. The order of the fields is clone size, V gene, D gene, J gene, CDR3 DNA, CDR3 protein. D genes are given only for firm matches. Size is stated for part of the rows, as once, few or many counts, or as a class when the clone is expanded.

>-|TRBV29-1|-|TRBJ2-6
TGCAGCGTTGACAGGGTTGGGGCCAACGTCCTGACTTTC
CSVDRVGANVLTF
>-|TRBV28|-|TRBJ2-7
TGTGCCAGCAGAAACGAACCGACGACCTACGAGCAGTACTTC
CASRNEPTTYEQYF
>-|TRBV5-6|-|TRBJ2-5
TGTGCCAGCAGCTTTCTTGGTAGCCTAGTCCTAAAGACCCAGTACTTC
CASSFLGSLVLKTQYF
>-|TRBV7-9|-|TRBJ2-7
-
CASSLGFGPGEQYF
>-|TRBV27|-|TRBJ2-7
TGTGCCAGCGCTCTGTCCTTAGGTCATCGTACGGAGCAGTACTTC
CASALSLGHRTEQYF
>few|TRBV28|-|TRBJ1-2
TGTGCCAGCAGTCCAGTTATCCATGGCTACACCTTC
CASSPVIHGYTF
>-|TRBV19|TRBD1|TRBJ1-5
TGTGCCAGTAGTATACAGGGGGCAGTTCAGCCCCAGCATTTT
CASSIQGAVQPQHF
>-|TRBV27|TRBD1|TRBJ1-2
TGTGCCAGCAGTTTATCGGCCAGGGGGGTTGTTAACTATGGCTACACCTTC
CASSLSARGVVNYGYTF
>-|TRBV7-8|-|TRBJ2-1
TGTGCCAGCAGCCTACCGGGACCAATATCCTACAATGAGCAGTTCTTC
CASSLPGPISYNEQFF
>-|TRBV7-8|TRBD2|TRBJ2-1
TGTGCCAGCAGCTTAGTATCGGGAGGGCTCAGAAGACGGTCCTACAATGAGCAGTTCTTC
CASSLVSGGLRRRSYNEQFF